This TCR beta chain was identified during a study of T cells in Graves' hyperthyroidism and ophthalmopathy. Study-wide context: Staff took peripheral blood when the initial diagnosis was made, before any treatment began.

The V gene lost 3 bases and the J gene lost 1 base, with 12 bases spanning the gap. This CDR3 has 16 amino acids. The germline gives CDR1 SEHNR, CDR2 FQNEAQ (reference sequence). Amplification of TCR beta CDR3 regions was performed using RNA transcripts as template. TCR CDR3 underwent first-round RT-PCR with the HTBI primer set. MiXCR, run by TCRdb on the multiplex PCR reads, gives a single entry per CDR3 protein. The data contain a few hundred thousand distinct CDR3 sequences, more than 15% of them singletons. Specimen: blood. The V gene is TRBV7-9, the J gene TRBJ2-2; D uncertain. The clonotype comes from a woman in her twenties or thirties with Graves' hyperthyroidism. The CDR3 bases are TGTGCCAGCAGCTTGTCTTTTACTGAGAACACCGGGGAGCTGTTTTTT. This sequence encodes CASSLSFTENTGELFF.